Listed here is a single T cell receptor beta chain. Its antigen is currently unknown. The source of the sample is a study of graft-versus-host responses after intestinal transplantation. Study details: Each of the recipients got a multivisceral, liver-intestinal, or isolated intestinal transplant.

Sequenced by immunoSEQ multiplex PCR; TCRdb stores in-frame clones only, minus some. The sample carries some 100,000 clones, 92% recorded once. The ends were cut back, 1 base at V and 3 bases at J, with 9 bases in the middle. Germline V gene lookup returns CDR1 SQVTM and CDR2 ANQGSEA. This CDR3 region has 13 residues. This material consisted of unstimulated CD8+ T cells sorted from spleen or lymph node cells, taken before transplant. The origin of this receptor is a human donor who was the organ donor for an intestinal transplant. This sequence joins TRBV29-1 and TRBJ2-5, with a weak D call TRBD1 (6 bases). The CDR3 DNA reads TGCAGCGTTGAAGGTCGGACAGAAGAGACCCAGTACTTC. Its translation is CSVEGRTEETQYF.